This T cell receptor beta chain was identified during a study of blood T cell repertoires in COVID-19. The CDR3 sequence is 13 residues long. In germline, CDR1 is SGHRS, CDR2 YFSETQ. V lost 7 bases, J lost 1 base, and 11 bases lay in between. Sequencing used immunoSEQ multiplex PCR; TCRdb keeps in-frame clones, though not all of them. The sample lists 70,000 to 90,000 clones; 65% to 90% were seen once. Sequencing used peripheral blood. This TCR was sampled from a man aged 60 to 69 with acute or convalescent COVID-19. The chain recombines TRBV5-1 with TRBJ1-1; TRBD1 might be the D (6 bases). The CDR3 nucleotides read TGCGCCAGCCACCTACAGGGGAACACTGAAGCTTTCTTT. Residues: CASHLQGNTEAFF.